This passage covers 20 T cell receptor beta chains from one sample sequenced in a study of CD8 T cells in Susac syndrome. RNA was extracted with the RNeasy kit, and a quantity of roughly 0.45 to 1 ug was reverse transcribed using random hexamers. From the immunoSEQ multiplex PCR reads, TCRdb called clonotypes with MiXCR, one entry per CDR3 protein. The sample includes 180,000 or so distinct CDR3 sequences, over 85% seen only once; the top ten take under 0.15%. Sequences were obtained from CD4+ T cells from PBMCs. The receptors originated from a human donor in good health.

This chain uses TRBV4-3 with TRBJ1-4; D might be TRBD1 (5 bases). Germline loops: CDR1 LGHNA, CDR2 YSLEER. This CDR3 has 15 amino acids. V was shortened by 0 bases and J by 4 bases, with 9 bases between the two germline ends. This chain's CDR3 is CASSQEYGGNEKLFF. The CDR3, as DNA: TGCGCCAGCAGCCAAGAGTATGGGGGTAATGAAAAACTGTTTTTT.

The genes are TRBV28 and TRBJ1-2; D unresolved. The V gene's germline CDR1 is MDHEN and CDR2 SYDVKM. The CDR3 is 12 residues long. V was cut by 3 bases and J by 8 bases, with 10 bases left in between. CDR3 coding DNA: TGTGCCAGCAGTTTGGCTCAGCGCGGCTACACCTTC. Encoded protein: CASSLAQRGYTF.

The chain joins TRBV11-2 to TRBJ1-2; D unclear. Germline assignment: CDR1 SGHAT and CDR2 FQNNGV. The CDR3 runs to 14 residues. V gave up 3 bases and J gave up 4 bases, with 12 bases separating them. The CDR3 reads CASSLEASSYGYTF. CDR3 nucleotides: TGTGCCAGCAGCTTGGAGGCCAGTAGCTATGGCTACACCTTC.

The chain carries TRBV19 and TRBJ2-6, with 8 positions matching TRBD1. CDR3 length: 18 amino acids. Per germline, CDR1 LNHDA and CDR2 SQIVND (reference sequence). The trim removed 1 base at V and 1 base at J, leaving 6 bases unmatched. The CDR3 region is CASSIVSGGASGANVLTF. CDR3 coding DNA: TGTGCCAGTAGTATAGTCTCAGGGGGCGCTTCTGGGGCCAACGTCCTGACTTTC.

This rearrangement joins TRBV20-1 to TRBJ2-3; unclear D gene. Germline V gene lookup returns CDR1 DFQATT and CDR2 SNEGSKA (reference sequence). Trimming left V 6 bases short and J 3 bases short, with 13 bases between. The CDR3 consists of 13 residues. As DNA, the CDR3 is TGCAGTGCGCCGAAGACCAAAACAGATACGCAGTATTTT. Amino acids: CSAPKTKTDTQYF.

The rearrangement links TRBV6-2 or TRBV6-3 to TRBJ2-7, with D hard to call. This CDR3 contains 12 residues. Germline values: CDR1 MNHEY, CDR2 SVGEGT. Trimming shortened V by 6 bases and J by 3 bases, and 9 bases separated the two germline ends. The CDR3 is CASSPTSYEQYF. Here the CDR3 DNA reads TGTGCCAGCAGCCCTACCAGCTACGAGCAGTACTTC.

This clonotype showed up just once. The genes are TRBV7-2 and TRBJ2-7, with D perhaps TRBD1 (5 bases). Trimming stripped 6 bases from V and 3 bases from J, with 15 bases between. Germline assignment: CDR1 SGHTA and CDR2 FQGNSA. CDR3 length equals 14 residues. The CDR3 loop is CASRTFRGNYEQYF. The CDR3 DNA reads TGTGCCAGCAGGACTTTTAGGGGTAACTACGAGCAGTACTTC.

V gene TRBV24-1 combines with J gene TRBJ1-6, with D possibly being TRBD1 (6 bases). From germline, CDR1 is KGHDR and CDR2 SFDVKD. Trimming removed 9 bases from V and 10 bases from J, with 12 bases in between. The CDR3 is 12 amino acids. The CDR3 here is CATSQGRSPLHF. DNA for the CDR3: TGTGCCACCTCACAGGGTCGATCACCCCTCCACTTT.

CDR3 protein: CASSLRPNPTDTQYF. In DNA form, the CDR3 reads TGTGCCAGCAGCTTACGCCCGAACCCCACAGATACGCAGTATTTT. V gene TRBV7-9 combines with J gene TRBJ2-3; D is ambiguous. The V end lost 2 bases, the J end lost 2 bases, and 11 bases lay between the germline ends. The CDR3 is 15 residues long. Germline V CDR1 and CDR2: SEHNR, FQNEAQ (reference sequence).

In DNA form, the CDR3 reads TGCGCCAGCAGCCAAGGGACAGGGGGCAACTATGGCTACACCTTC. Its protein is CASSQGTGGNYGYTF. J is TRBJ1-2 and V is TRBV4-3; 11 positions agree with TRBD1. The CDR3 covers 15 residues. Germline V CDR1 and CDR2: LGHNA, YSLEER. J gave up 2 bases and V 1 base, and 0 bases lay outside the gene matches.

The chain carries TRBV7-2 and TRBJ2-3; D ambiguous. CDR1 and CDR2 (germline): SGHTA, FQGNSA. V was trimmed by 2 bases and J by 8 bases, leaving 5 bases between them. The CDR3 sequence is 11 residues long. The CDR3 DNA is TGTGCCAGCAGCTTATATCGTACGCAGTATTTT. Protein: CASSLYRTQYF.

CDR3 in amino acids: CASSRVFSGGANEQFF. The CDR3 DNA reads TGTGCCAGCAGCCGCGTGTTTAGCGGGGGGGCCAATGAGCAGTTCTTC. V gene TRBV5-6 combines with J gene TRBJ2-1; 11 nucleotides align to TRBD2. Losses at the gene ends were 4 bases for V and 6 bases for J; bases not matched to a gene: 9. The germline V gene encodes CDR1 SGHDT and CDR2 YYEEEE. The CDR3 runs to 16 residues.

The rearrangement uses TRBV29-1 and TRBJ1-2; D might be TRBD1 (5 bases). The CDR3 is 11 residues long. V shed 7 bases and J shed 7 bases, with 13 bases lying between them. Germline-derived CDR1 and CDR2 are SQVTM and ANQGSEA. Here the CDR3 reads CSAVGDSGYTF. The CDR3 coding sequence is TGCAGCGCCGTAGGGGACTCTGGCTACACCTTC. The whole variable domain, remainder taken from reference TRBV29-1 and TRBJ1-2, is SAVISQKPSRDICQRGTSLTIQCQVDSQVTMMFWYRQQPGQSLTLIATANQGSEATYESGFVIDKFPISRPNLTFSTLTVSNMSPEDSSIYLCSAVGDSGYTFGSGTRLTVV.

This clonotype was seen only once. The chain has TRBV4-3 and TRBJ1-1; D unresolved. V was pared by 0 bases and J by 10 bases, with 15 bases between. In germline, CDR1 is LGHNA, CDR2 YSLEER. The length of the CDR3 is 14 residues. The CDR3 region is CASSQDLGIGGAFF. The DNA for the CDR3 is TGCGCCAGCAGCCAAGATTTAGGGATTGGTGGAGCTTTCTTT.

This clonotype came up once. The chain uses TRBV5-6 and TRBJ2-2; no reliable D call. Trimming removed 3 bases at V and 5 bases at J, with 5 bases between. The CDR3 spans 12 residues. CDR1 is SGHDT, CDR2 YYEEEE, per germline. For the CDR3, the DNA is TGTGCCAGCAGCTCGCGTACCGGGGAGCTGTTTTTT. Translated: CASSSRTGELFF.

The chain joins TRBV9 to TRBJ2-5; D may correspond to TRBD1 or TRBD2 (6 bases each). Trimming shortened V by 0 bases and J by 5 bases, and 14 bases separated the two germline ends. The CDR3 length is 15 residues. Germline loops: CDR1 SGDLS, CDR2 YYNGEE. The chain's CDR3 is CASSVAGAGGETQYF. CDR3 coding DNA: TGTGCCAGCAGCGTAGCGGGGGCTGGTGGGGAGACCCAGTACTTC.

The genes are TRBV20-1 and TRBJ1-6; 9 bases line up with TRBD1. V trimming: 2 bases; J trimming: 9 bases; junction bases outside the gene matches: 8. Germline assignment: CDR1 DFQATT and CDR2 SNEGSKA (reference sequence). The CDR3 has 15 residues. The CDR3 region is CSARSTGGPTSPLHF. The CDR3 DNA reads TGCAGTGCTAGAAGCACAGGGGGCCCCACTTCACCCCTCCACTTT.

V gene TRBV4-2 combines with J gene TRBJ2-7, with a weak D call TRBD2 (6 bases). V gave up 0 bases and J gave up 7 bases, with 13 bases separating them. Germline CDR1 reads LGHNA; CDR2 reads YNFKEQ. The CDR3 has 14 amino acids. The CDR3 region has the DNA TGTGCCAGCAGCCAAGATAGGAGGGCCCGGGAGCAGTACTTC. Protein product: CASSQDRRAREQYF.

This chain joins TRBV29-1 and TRBJ1-4, with a possible D match to TRBD1 (6 bases). Trimming stripped 5 bases from V and 8 bases from J, with 6 bases between. CDR1 and CDR2 (germline): SQVTM, ANQGSEA. The CDR3 sequence is 10 residues long. The CDR3 is CSVQGEKLFF. For the CDR3, the DNA is TGCAGCGTTCAGGGGGAAAAACTGTTTTTT.

In its sample, this clonotype was seen once. The chain carries TRBV19 and TRBJ1-6; D gene uncertain. CDR1 LNHDA and CDR2 SQIVND come from the germline V gene (reference sequence). The CDR3 is 15 amino acids. Trimming removed 5 bases at V and 0 bases at J, with 8 bases between. The CDR3 DNA is TGTGCCAGTAGTGGAGGGAGCTCCTATAATTCACCCCTCCACTTT. Translating gives CASSGGSSYNSPLHF. The entire variable domain, with the rest obtained from reference TRBV19 and TRBJ1-6, is as follows: DGGITQSPKYLFRKEGQNVTLSCEQNLNHDAMYWYRQDPGQGLRLIYYSQIVNDFQKGDIAEGYSVSREKKESFPLTVTSAQKNPTAFYLCASSGGSSYNSPLHFGNGTRLTVT.